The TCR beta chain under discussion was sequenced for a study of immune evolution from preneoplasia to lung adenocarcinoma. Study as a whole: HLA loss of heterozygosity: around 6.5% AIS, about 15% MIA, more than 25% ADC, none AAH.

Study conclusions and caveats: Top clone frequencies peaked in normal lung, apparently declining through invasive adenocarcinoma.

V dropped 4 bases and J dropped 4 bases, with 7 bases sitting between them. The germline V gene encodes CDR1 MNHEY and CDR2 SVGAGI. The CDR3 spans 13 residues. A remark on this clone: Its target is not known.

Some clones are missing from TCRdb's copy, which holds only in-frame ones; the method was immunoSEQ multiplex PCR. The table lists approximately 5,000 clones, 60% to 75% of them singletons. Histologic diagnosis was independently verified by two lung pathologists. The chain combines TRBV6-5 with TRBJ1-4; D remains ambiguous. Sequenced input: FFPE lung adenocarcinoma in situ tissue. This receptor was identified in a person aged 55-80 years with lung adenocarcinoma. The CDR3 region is CASSFRLNEKLFF. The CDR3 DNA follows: TGTGCCAGCAGTTTCCGTCTTAATGAAAAACTGTTTTTT.